This T cell receptor beta chain derives from a study of early T cells in non-severe SARS-CoV-2 infection. About the research overall: The sequenced material was bulk RNA from unsorted whole blood, and its chains were unpaired.

Study-wide findings and caveats: Reliance on VDJdb matching favored anti-spike CD8 responses; private and CD4 specificities were missed.

Tagging with unique molecular identifiers was applied to individual cDNA molecules. MiXCR, run by TCRdb on the 5' RACE reads, gives a single entry per CDR3 protein. The sample consists of tens of thousands of distinct CDR3 sequences, about 12% of them appearing once. This clonotype occurred a few times. Antigen unknown. The CDR3 extends over 17 amino acids. V trimming: 4 bases; J trimming: 2 bases; junction bases outside the gene matches: 11. Germline CDR1 and CDR2: SGHRS and YFSETQ. The V gene is TRBV5-1, the J gene TRBJ2-7; 11 bases are a match to TRBD2. The source was whole blood, collected at baseline. This sequence was found in an adult who was a healthcare worker with PCR-confirmed SARS-CoV-2 infection or an uninfected control (not recorded which). The CDR3 spells CASSPGVAGLAAYEQYF. The CDR3 coding sequence is TGCGCCAGCAGCCCAGGGGTGGCGGGACTAGCGGCCTACGAGCAGTACTTC.